This section outlines one T cell receptor beta chain sequence together with its context. Its antigen is unidentified. With V trimmed by 3 bases and J by 2 bases, 2 bases remained unmatched. This CDR3 comprises 15 residues. CDR1 is MNHEY, CDR2 SVGEGT, per germline. These data are taken from a study of T-cell reconstitution after alpha-beta-depleted transplantation in children. Study results and limitations: T cells produced anew were the main source of T-cell counts and diversity one year after transplant.

A library of TCRbeta sequences, prepared with unique molecular identifiers, was generated. A single record per CDR3 protein comes from TCRdb applying MiXCR to the PCR reads. The repertoire holds a few hundred thousand distinct CDR3 sequences, with roughly a quarter as singletons. This receptor was identified in a boy less than two years old with Wiskott-Aldrich syndrome, due to receive a stem cell transplant. The sequenced sample was PBMCs, obtained before TCRalphabeta/CD19-depleted stem cell transplant. This chain joins TRBV6-2 or TRBV6-3 and TRBJ2-1; 9 bases match TRBD1. The CDR3 sequence: CASSYGDRAYNEQFF. CDR3 coding DNA: TGTGCCAGCAGTTATGGGGACAGGGCCTACAATGAGCAGTTCTTC.